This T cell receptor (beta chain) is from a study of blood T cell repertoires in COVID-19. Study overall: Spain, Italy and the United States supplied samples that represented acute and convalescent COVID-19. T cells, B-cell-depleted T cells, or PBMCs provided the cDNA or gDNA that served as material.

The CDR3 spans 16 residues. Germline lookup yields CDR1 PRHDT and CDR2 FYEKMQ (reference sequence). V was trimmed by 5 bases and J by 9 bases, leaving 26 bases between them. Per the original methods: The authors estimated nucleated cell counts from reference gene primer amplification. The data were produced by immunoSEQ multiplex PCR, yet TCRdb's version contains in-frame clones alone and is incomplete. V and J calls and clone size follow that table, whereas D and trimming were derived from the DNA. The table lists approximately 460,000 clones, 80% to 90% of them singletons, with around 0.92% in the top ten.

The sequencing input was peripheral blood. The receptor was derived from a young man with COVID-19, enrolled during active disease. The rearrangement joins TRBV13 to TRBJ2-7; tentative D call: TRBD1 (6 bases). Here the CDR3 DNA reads TGTGCCAGCAGCAACTCACTTCAGGGGACCCCCGTCGGGCAGTACTTC. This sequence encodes CASSNSLQGTPVGQYF.